Below are 27 T cell receptor beta chains sequenced from a single sample in a study of human T cells and chemical hapten exposure (dated by TCRdb to about 2021). Read against the paper, the sample's time point label means: patch test 3, about 24 weeks after DPC sensitization. The sample's treatment or condition, from its label and the paper: therapeutic diphenylcyclopropenone sensitization with weekly scalp DPC. The library was prepared using RACE. Sequencing instrument: NextSeq 500. TCRdb redid the processing of the public reads, applying fastp at Q25 and MiXCR, and retained in-frame beta chains. Merged by CDR3 protein, the rows form single entries marked with the most common genes and DNA. Present in this sample are roughly 71,000 distinct CDR3 sequences, around 10% of which were seen just once. More than 1.2% of the sample goes to the ten largest clones. Material: whole blood, obtained in connection with sensitization to the hapten diphenylcyclopropenone (DPC). The receptors come from a woman between 45 and 65 years old with alopecia areata. Some clones in this sample may be carry-over from other donors' samples.

This clonotype was seen repeatedly, ten times or more. This chain links TRBV2 with TRBJ2-5; D ambiguous. The germline V and J ends were trimmed by 8 bases and 5 bases, with 12 bases remaining between them. The germline CDR1 and CDR2 sequences are SNHLY and FYNNEI. This CDR3 spans 12 amino acids. As DNA, the CDR3 is TGTGCCAGCCTTCAGACCGCGGAGACCCAGTACTTC. Its translation is CASLQTAETQYF.

This clonotype was detected ten times or more. This chain links TRBV3-1 with TRBJ2-3; possibly TRBD1 for D (7 bases). The CDR3 loop spans 15 amino acids. V was pared by 4 bases and J by 1 base, with 12 bases between. CDR1 and CDR2 (germline): LGHDT, YNNKEL (reference sequence). CDR3 DNA: TGTGCCAGCAGCCTGGAGGGGGCCGGCACAGATACGCAGTATTTT. It codes for CASSLEGAGTDTQYF.

The chain joins TRBV19 to TRBJ2-2; 7 bases match TRBD2. This CDR3 region has 15 residues. Germline V gene sequence: CDR1 LNHDA, CDR2 SQIVND (reference sequence). V lost 6 bases and J lost 5; bases outside the gene matches: 9. The CDR3 DNA reads TGTGCCAGTAGGGGAGCGGGACTTCGAACCGGGGAGCTGTTTTTT. This translates into CASRGAGLRTGELFF.

The chain uses TRBV28 and TRBJ2-5, with D maybe TRBD1 (5 bases). The CDR3 has 14 amino acids. Germline-derived CDR1 and CDR2 are MDHEN and SYDVKM. The germline V and J ends were trimmed by 4 bases and 1 base, with 10 bases remaining between them. The CDR3 nucleotides read TGTGCCAGCAGTTCCAGACAGATCCAAGAGACCCAGTACTTC. It is translated as CASSSRQIQETQYF. Combining the CDR3 with reference TRBV28 and TRBJ2-5 gives the whole variable domain DVKVTQSSRYLVKRTGEKVFLECVQDMDHENMFWYRQDPGLGLRLIYFSYDVKMKEKGDIPEGYSVSREKKERFSLILESASTNQTSMYLCASSSRQIQETQYFGPGTRLLVL.

The V and J genes are TRBV20-1 and TRBJ2-3, with D perhaps TRBD1 or TRBD2 (5 bases each). Germline assignment: CDR1 DFQATT and CDR2 SNEGSKA (reference sequence). V was shortened by 3 bases and J by 5 bases, with 12 bases between the two germline ends. This CDR3 comprises 13 residues. CDR3 DNA: TGCAGTGCTAGGTCACCTGGGGGAGATACGCAGTATTTT. This translates into CSARSPGGDTQYF.

The genes are TRBV10-3 and TRBJ2-3, with 8 bases aligning to TRBD2. CDR1 ENHRY and CDR2 SYGVKD come from the germline V gene. V was pared by 7 bases and J by 5 bases, with 8 bases of the junction left unmatched. This CDR3 is 14 amino acids long. The CDR3 bases are TGTGCCATCACAATCGGGGGGGCGATAGATACGCAGTATTTT. It is translated as CAITIGGAIDTQYF.

This clonotype was seen a few times. V gene TRBV12-3 or TRBV12-4 combines with J gene TRBJ2-2; 7 bases are a match to TRBD1. Trimming at V came to 6 bases and at J to 3 bases, leaving 10 bases not matched to a gene. The CDR3 runs to 16 residues. CDR3 nucleotides: TGTGCCAGCAGCCCGATCGACAGGGTGTACACCGGGGAGCTGTTTTTT. Protein product: CASSPIDRVYTGELFF.

This clonotype has ten or more counts. One end of the junction fails to match germline, which may point to a read error. This chain joins TRBV7-7 and TRBJ2-2; D call uncertain. The CDR3 runs to 17 residues. Germline assignment: CDR1 SSHAT and CDR2 FNYEAQ (reference sequence). The CDR3: CASSLSLGKANTGELFF. The CDR3 bases are TGTGCTAGCAGCTTATCCCTAGGCAAGGCGAACACCGGGGAGCTGTTTTTT.

V is TRBV13 and J is TRBJ2-1; 9 bases are shared with TRBD2. Trimming at V came to 4 bases and at J to 5 bases, leaving 9 bases not matched to a gene. The CDR3 consists of 16 residues. Per germline, CDR1 PRHDT and CDR2 FYEKMQ (reference sequence). The CDR3 DNA reads as TGTGCCAGCAGCTCTCTTCGACTAGCGGAAAACAATGAGCAGTTCTTC. This encodes CASSSLRLAENNEQFF.

This clonotype was found many times. V gene TRBV28 combines with J gene TRBJ2-7, with D tentatively TRBD1 (8 bases). The CDR3 extends over 15 amino acids. Trimming took 4 bases from V and 5 from J, leaving 18 bases between them. Per germline, CDR1 MDHEN and CDR2 SYDVKM. CDR3 DNA: TGTGCCAGCAGTTCTCTCGACAGGGGAGGGCACGAGCAGTACTTC. This sequence encodes CASSSLDRGGHEQYF.

This clonotype was seen a few times. This chain joins TRBV7-6 and TRBJ1-1; D is uncertain. The V gene's germline CDR1 is SGHVS and CDR2 FNYEAQ. This CDR3 is built from 15 residues. V lost 2 bases, J lost 0 bases, and 10 bases lay in between. The DNA of the CDR3 is TGTGCCAGCAGCTTAAGCCAGAACATGAACACTGAAGCTTTCTTT. This sequence encodes CASSLSQNMNTEAFF.

Ten or more counts support this clonotype. The gene calls are TRBV6-5 and TRBJ1-6, with D unclear. The germline CDR1 and CDR2 sequences are MNHEY and SVGAGI. Trimming left V 4 bases short and J 8 bases short, with 18 bases between. CDR3 length: 16 amino acids. The CDR3: CASSLPRGVGYSPLHF. The CDR3 bases are TGTGCCAGCAGTTTACCCCGTGGGGTGGGGTATTCACCCCTCCACTTT.

The chain carries TRBV29-1 and TRBJ2-5, with D uncertain. The germline gives CDR1 SQVTM, CDR2 ANQGSEA. The CDR3 extends over 13 amino acids. V lost 3 bases, J lost 1 base, and 9 bases lay in between. CDR3: CSVDSDLQETQYF. CDR3 DNA: TGCAGCGTTGATTCGGACCTCCAAGAGACCCAGTACTTC.

This clonotype was observed at least ten times. The chain recombines TRBV7-2 with TRBJ2-5, with D perhaps TRBD1 or TRBD2 (6 bases each). Germline CDR1 and CDR2: SGHTA and FQGNSA. Trimming pared 5 bases from V and 4 bases from J, leaving 14 bases between. This CDR3 contains 14 residues. CDR3 in amino acids: CASSPAGGRETQYF. The CDR3 DNA reads as TGTGCCAGCAGCCCCGCCGGGGGCCGAGAGACCCAGTACTTC.

This clonotype has at least ten counts. The J gene is TRBJ2-3, the V gene TRBV7-9, with a weak D call TRBD2 (5 bases). CDR3 length: 14 residues. Per the germline V gene, CDR1 is SEHNR and CDR2 is FQNEAQ (reference sequence). Deletions cut 5 bases from V and 2 bases from J, with 11 bases between. This CDR3 reads CASSPNDYTDTQYF. As DNA, the CDR3 is TGTGCCAGCAGCCCCAACGACTACACAGATACGCAGTATTTT.

At least ten counts were recorded for this clonotype. This chain links TRBV12-3 or TRBV12-4 with TRBJ1-1; no reliable D call. The V and J ends lost 5 bases and 0 bases respectively, with 10 bases between them. The CDR3 is 14 residues long. The CDR3 DNA reads as TGTGCCAGCAGTAGAGGTTTAATGAACACTGAAGCTTTCTTT. As protein: CASSRGLMNTEAFF.

This clonotype was detected ten times or more. The CDR3: CASSSSAGTGSLQETQYF. In DNA form, the CDR3 reads TGTGCCAGCAGCTCAAGCGCAGGGACAGGGAGCCTCCAAGAGACCCAGTACTTC. This chain connects TRBV7-9 to TRBJ2-5; 9 bases are shared with TRBD1. CDR1 is SEHNR and CDR2 is FQNEAQ in the germline V gene (reference sequence). V was pared by 4 bases and J by 1 base, with 13 bases of the junction left unmatched. The CDR3 loop spans 18 amino acids.

In this sample, this clonotype turned up many times. The chain couples TRBV12-3 or TRBV12-4 to TRBJ2-7; 8 bases agree with TRBD1. The CDR3 spans 14 residues. The trim removed 5 bases at V and 4 bases at J, leaving 7 bases unmatched. The CDR3 protein is CASSLGQGDYEQYF. CDR3 in DNA: TGTGCCAGCAGTCTTGGACAGGGTGATTACGAGCAGTACTTC.

In this sample, this clonotype turned up a few times. This sequence joins TRBV14 and TRBJ1-2; D unresolved. The CDR3 spans 15 residues. Per germline, CDR1 SGHDN and CDR2 FVKESK. V lost 4 bases, J lost 4 bases, and 16 bases lay in between. CDR3: CASSPPFTSFYGYTF. Written as DNA, the CDR3 is TGTGCCAGCAGCCCACCTTTTACCTCCTTCTATGGCTACACCTTC.

The chain links TRBV6-6 to TRBJ2-1; D is uncertain. The CDR3 contains 12 residues. Germline lookup yields CDR1 MNHNY and CDR2 SVGAGI (reference sequence). V lost 10 bases and J lost 8, with 15 bases in between. CDR3 sequence (DNA): TGTGCCACCGCCTTAAGGGCCGATGAGCAGTTCTTC. The encoded protein is CATALRADEQFF.

The rearrangement links TRBV7-9 to TRBJ2-1; D assignment may be TRBD1 or TRBD2 (5 bases each). V lost 8 bases and J lost 0, with 11 bases in between. Germline V gene lookup returns CDR1 SEHNR and CDR2 FQNEAQ (reference sequence). The CDR3 has 14 residues. The CDR3 sequence: CASLGASSYNEQFF. DNA for the CDR3: TGTGCCAGCCTCGGGGCGAGCTCCTACAATGAGCAGTTCTTC. The full variable domain, with the rest looked up from reference TRBV7-9 and TRBJ2-1, is DTGVSQNPRHKITKRGQNVTFRCDPISEHNRLYWYRQTLGQGPEFLTYFQNEAQLEKSRLLSDRFSAERPKGSFSTLEIQRTEQGDSAMYLCASLGASSYNEQFFGPGTRLTVL.

This clonotype was picked up a small number of times. The gene calls are TRBV29-1 and TRBJ2-3; D unclear. V was clipped by 2 bases and J by 1 base, with 10 bases between them. The V gene's germline CDR1 is SQVTM and CDR2 ANQGSEA. This CDR3 has 14 amino acids. In nucleotides, the CDR3 is TGCAGCGTTGAAAGGAGTGTGGGCACAGATACGCAGTATTTT. Its protein is CSVERSVGTDTQYF.

The CDR3 nucleotides read TGTGCTAGTGGTTTTTGGGGCGGGGAGAACACCGGGGAGCTGTTTTTT. Protein product: CASGFWGGENTGELFF. This chain links TRBV12-5 with TRBJ2-2, with D possibly matching TRBD2 (6 bases). CDR3 length: 16 amino acids. V dropped 3 bases and J dropped 1 base, with 12 bases sitting between them. Germline V gene lookup returns CDR1 LGHNT and CDR2 FRNRAP.

This clonotype was detected ten times or more. The rearrangement joins TRBV28 to TRBJ1-5, with TRBD1 as a possible D gene (5 bases). V lost 2 bases and J lost 4, with 18 bases in between. The CDR3 length is 17 residues. CDR1 and CDR2 from the germline V gene are MDHEN and SYDVKM. The DNA for the CDR3 is TGTGCCAGCAGTTTACTAAGGGGAGCGCGTGGAAATCAGCCCCAGCATTTT. Protein sequence: CASSLLRGARGNQPQHF.

This clonotype has a handful of counts. The rearrangement joins TRBV3-1 to TRBJ2-1, with D uncertain. Germline CDR1 is LGHDT and CDR2 is YNNKEL (reference sequence). The ends were cut back, 2 bases at V and 7 bases at J, with 12 bases in the middle. CDR3 length equals 14 residues. CDR3 in DNA: TGTGCCAGCAGCCAAAGTGTGGCGACAAATGAGCAGTTCTTC. Amino acids: CASSQSVATNEQFF.

This clonotype was recorded at least ten times. The gene calls are TRBV29-1 and TRBJ2-5; D is perhaps TRBD2 (5 bases). This CDR3 comprises 12 residues. Looked up from germline, CDR1 is SQVTM and CDR2 is ANQGSEA. CDR3: CSAGDSGETQYF. CDR3 in DNA: TGCAGTGCGGGTGACTCTGGAGAGACCCAGTACTTC.

The chain is built from TRBV12-3 or TRBV12-4 and TRBJ2-3; TRBD2 might be the D (5 bases). V was cut by 2 bases and J by 2 bases, with 11 bases left in between. The CDR3 sequence is 15 residues long. The CDR3, as DNA: TGTGCCAGCAGTTTAAGAAGGAGGACCACAGATACGCAGTATTTT. Its protein product is CASSLRRRTTDTQYF.